This TCR beta chain was recovered during a study of T-cell memory formation after mild COVID-19. The overall study: TCR clusters were largely donor specific. Overall study results and limits: Clones contracting day 15 to 85 were balanced CD4/CD8; later expanders leaned CD4+.

This clonotype was observed many times. No antigen is known for it. Constant-segment primers served in 5'RACE that generated TCR alpha and TCR beta cDNA libraries bearing sample barcodes and UMIs. TCRdb re-called the 5' RACE reads through MiXCR, storing one row per CDR3 protein. The table includes about 350,000 distinct CDR3 sequences, roughly an eighth detected once. Germline V gene lookup returns CDR1 SGHTA and CDR2 FQGNSA. This CDR3 is built from 13 residues. Trimming took 6 bases from V and 4 from J; bases not matched to a gene: 5. Sequencing was carried out using PBMCs or a T cell subset sorted from them (not recorded which). The rearrangement links TRBV7-2 to TRBJ1-2; TRBD1 matches 7 bases. The receptor was isolated from a man between 18 and 29 years old who had mild COVID-19 (a few samples of this study predate the infection). Cell type and time point are not known. The CDR3 DNA is TGTGCCAGCAGGACACGGGACAGCTATGGCTACACCTTC. Translated, it gives CASRTRDSYGYTF.